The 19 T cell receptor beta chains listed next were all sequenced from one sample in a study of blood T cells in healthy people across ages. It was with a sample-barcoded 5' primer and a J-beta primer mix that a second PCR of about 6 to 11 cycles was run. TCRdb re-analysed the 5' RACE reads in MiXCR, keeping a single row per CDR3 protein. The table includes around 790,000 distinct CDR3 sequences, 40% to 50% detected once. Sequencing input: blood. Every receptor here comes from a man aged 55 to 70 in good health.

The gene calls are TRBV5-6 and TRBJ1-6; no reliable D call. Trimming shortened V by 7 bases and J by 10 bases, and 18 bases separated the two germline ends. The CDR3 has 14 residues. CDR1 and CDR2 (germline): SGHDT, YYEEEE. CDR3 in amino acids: CASAPRGERSPLHF. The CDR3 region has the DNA TGTGCCAGCGCCCCCCGGGGAGAACGATCACCCCTCCACTTT. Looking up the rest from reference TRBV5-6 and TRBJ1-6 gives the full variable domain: DAGVTQSPTHLIKTRGQQVTLRCSPKSGHDTVSWYQQALGQGPQFIFQYYEEEERQRGNFPDRFSGHQFPNYSSELNVNALLLGDSALYLCASAPRGERSPLHFGNGTRLTVT.

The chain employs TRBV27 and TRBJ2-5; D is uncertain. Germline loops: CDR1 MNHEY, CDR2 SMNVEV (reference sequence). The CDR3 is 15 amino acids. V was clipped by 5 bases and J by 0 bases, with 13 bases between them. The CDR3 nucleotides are TGTGCCAGCAGTAGAGAAACAGCCGACCAAGAGACCCAGTACTTC. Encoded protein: CASSRETADQETQYF.

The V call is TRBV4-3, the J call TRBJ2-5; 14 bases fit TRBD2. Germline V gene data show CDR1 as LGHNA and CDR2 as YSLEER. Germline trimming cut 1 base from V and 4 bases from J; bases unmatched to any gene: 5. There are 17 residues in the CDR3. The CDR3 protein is CASSQGTSGGSRETQYF. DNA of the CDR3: TGCGCCAGCAGCCAAGGGACTAGCGGGGGGTCGCGAGAGACCCAGTACTTC.

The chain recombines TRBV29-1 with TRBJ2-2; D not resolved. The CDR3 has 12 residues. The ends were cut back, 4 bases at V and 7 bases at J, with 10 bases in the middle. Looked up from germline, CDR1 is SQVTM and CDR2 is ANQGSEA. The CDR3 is CSVVGFGGELFF. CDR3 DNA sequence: TGCAGCGTTGTAGGGTTTGGCGGGGAGCTGTTTTTT.

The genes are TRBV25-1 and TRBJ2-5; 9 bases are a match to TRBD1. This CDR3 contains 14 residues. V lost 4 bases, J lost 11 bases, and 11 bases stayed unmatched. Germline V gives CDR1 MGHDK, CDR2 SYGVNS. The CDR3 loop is CASSGGTGTNEQYF. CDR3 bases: TGTGCCAGCAGTGGGGGGACAGGGACGAATGAGCAGTACTTC. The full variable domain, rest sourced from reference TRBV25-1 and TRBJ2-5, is EADIYQTPRYLVIGTGKKITLECSQTMGHDKMYWYQQDPGMELHLIHYSYGVNSTEKGDLSSESTVSRIRTEHFPLTLESARPSHTSQYLCASSGGTGTNEQYFGPGTRLLVL.

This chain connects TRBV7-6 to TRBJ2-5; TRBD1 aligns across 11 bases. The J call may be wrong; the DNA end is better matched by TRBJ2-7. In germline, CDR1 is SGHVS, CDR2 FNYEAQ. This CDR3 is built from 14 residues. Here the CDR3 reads CASSPQDRGREQYF. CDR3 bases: TGTGCCAGCAGTCCTCAGGACAGGGGGCGCGAGCAGTACTTC.

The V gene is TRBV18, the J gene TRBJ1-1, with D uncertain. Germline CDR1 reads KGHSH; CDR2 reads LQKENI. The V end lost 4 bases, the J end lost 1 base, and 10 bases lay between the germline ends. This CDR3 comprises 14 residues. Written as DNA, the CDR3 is TGTGCCAGCTCACTCCTCGACGGGAACACTGAAGCTTTCTTT. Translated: CASSLLDGNTEAFF. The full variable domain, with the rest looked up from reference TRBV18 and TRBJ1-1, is NAGVMQNPRHLVRRRGQEARLRCSPMKGHSHVYWYRQLPEEGLKFMVYLQKENIIDESGMPKERFSAEFPKEGPSILRIQQVVRGDSAAYFCASSLLDGNTEAFFGQGTRLTVV.

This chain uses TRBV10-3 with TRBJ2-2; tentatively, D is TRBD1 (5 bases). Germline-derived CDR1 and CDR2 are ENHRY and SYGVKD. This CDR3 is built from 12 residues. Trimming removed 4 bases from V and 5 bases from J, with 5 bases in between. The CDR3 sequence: CAISGQTGELFF. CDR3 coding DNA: TGTGCCATCAGTGGACAGACCGGGGAGCTGTTTTTT.

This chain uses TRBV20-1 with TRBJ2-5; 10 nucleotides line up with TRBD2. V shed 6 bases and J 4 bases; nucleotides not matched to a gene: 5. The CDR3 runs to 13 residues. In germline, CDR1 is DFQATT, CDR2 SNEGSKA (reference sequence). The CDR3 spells CSALSGGTETQYF. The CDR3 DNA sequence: TGCAGTGCCCTTAGCGGGGGGACAGAGACCCAGTACTTC.

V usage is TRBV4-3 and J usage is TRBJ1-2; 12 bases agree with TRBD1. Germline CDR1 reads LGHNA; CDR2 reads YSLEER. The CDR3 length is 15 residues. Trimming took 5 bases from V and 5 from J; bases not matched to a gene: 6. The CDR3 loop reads CASSRTGQGAYGYTF. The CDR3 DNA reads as TGCGCCAGCAGCAGGACGGGACAGGGGGCTTATGGCTACACCTTC.

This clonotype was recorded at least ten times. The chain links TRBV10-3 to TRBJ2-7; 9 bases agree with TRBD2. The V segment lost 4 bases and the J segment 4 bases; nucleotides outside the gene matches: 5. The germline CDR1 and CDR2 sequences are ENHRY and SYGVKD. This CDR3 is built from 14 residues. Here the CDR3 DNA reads TGTGCCATCAGTGGGACTAGCGCATTTTACGAGCAGTACTTC. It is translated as CAISGTSAFYEQYF.

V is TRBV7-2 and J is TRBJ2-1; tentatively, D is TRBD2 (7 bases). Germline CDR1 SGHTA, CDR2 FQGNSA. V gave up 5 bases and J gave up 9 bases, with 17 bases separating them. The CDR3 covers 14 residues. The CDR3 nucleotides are TGTGCCAGCAGCGTACCCGGGGGGCGGGGTGAGCAGTTCTTC. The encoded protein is CASSVPGGRGEQFF.

This CDR3 reads CASSAGGASYEQYF. CDR3 in DNA: TGTGCCAGCAGTGCGGGGGGCGCGTCCTACGAGCAGTACTTC. The V call is TRBV6-6, the J call TRBJ2-7; TRBD2 matches 8 bases. The CDR3 spans 14 residues. V was pared by 5 bases and J by 1 base, with 4 bases of the junction left unmatched. CDR1 MNHNY and CDR2 SVGAGI come from the germline V gene (reference sequence).

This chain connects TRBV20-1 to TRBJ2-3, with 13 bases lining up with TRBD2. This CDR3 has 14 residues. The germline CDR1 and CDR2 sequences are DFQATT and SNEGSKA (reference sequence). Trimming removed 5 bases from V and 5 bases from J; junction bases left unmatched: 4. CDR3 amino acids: CSADGTSGEDTQYF. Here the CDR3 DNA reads TGCAGTGCTGACGGGACTAGCGGGGAAGATACGCAGTATTTT.

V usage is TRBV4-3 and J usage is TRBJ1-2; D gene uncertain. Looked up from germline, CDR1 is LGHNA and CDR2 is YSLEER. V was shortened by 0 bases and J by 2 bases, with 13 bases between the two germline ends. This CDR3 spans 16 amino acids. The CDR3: CASSQDTHTQNYGYTF. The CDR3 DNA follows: TGCGCCAGCAGCCAAGATACTCACACCCAGAACTATGGCTACACCTTC.

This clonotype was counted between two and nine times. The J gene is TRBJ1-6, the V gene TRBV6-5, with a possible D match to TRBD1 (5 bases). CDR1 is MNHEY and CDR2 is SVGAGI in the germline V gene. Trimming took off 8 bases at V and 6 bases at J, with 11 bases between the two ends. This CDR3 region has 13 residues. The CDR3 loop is CASGAGTNSPLHF. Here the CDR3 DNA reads TGTGCCAGCGGCGCCGGGACTAATTCACCCCTCCACTTT.

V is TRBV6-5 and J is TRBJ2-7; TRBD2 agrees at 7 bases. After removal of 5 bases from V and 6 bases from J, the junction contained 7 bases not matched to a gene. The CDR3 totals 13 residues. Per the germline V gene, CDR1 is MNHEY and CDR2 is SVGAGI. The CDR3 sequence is CASSRTRSGEQYF. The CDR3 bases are TGTGCCAGCAGTAGGACTAGAAGTGGCGAGCAGTACTTC.

The CDR3 coding sequence is TGCGCCAGCAGCTTGGGAGGGACAGGGAAACAAGAGACCCAGTACTTC. Amino acids: CASSLGGTGKQETQYF. The chain joins TRBV5-1 to TRBJ2-5, with 9 bases aligning to TRBD1. V was clipped by 0 bases and J by 2 bases; unmatched bases: 5. Germline V lookup: CDR1 SGHRS, CDR2 YFSETQ. The CDR3 is 16 residues long.

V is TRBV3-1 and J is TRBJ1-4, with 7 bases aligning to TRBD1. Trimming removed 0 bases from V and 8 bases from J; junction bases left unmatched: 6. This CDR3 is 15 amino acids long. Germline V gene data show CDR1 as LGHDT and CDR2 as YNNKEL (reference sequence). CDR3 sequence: CASSQDPGTDEKLFF. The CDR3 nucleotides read TGTGCCAGCAGCCAAGACCCCGGGACAGACGAAAAACTGTTTTTT.